This TCR beta chain was sequenced in a study of monozygotic twins with inflammatory bowel disease. Study-wide findings and caveats: Distinct T cell subtypes could not be told apart.

With respect to this clonotype: Its antigen remains unidentified.

The TCR libraries each used total RNA (about 3,500 ng per library). The authors ran two nested PCRs of about 16 and 10 cycles on TCRalpha and TCRbeta cDNA. TCRdb processed the 5' RACE reads again and assigns one entry to each CDR3 protein, with no DNA. In all, the sample yields 350,000 to 400,000 distinct CDR3 sequences. Sequenced input: blood. This clonotype was obtained from a human donor with ulcerative colitis or Crohn's disease, or a healthy co-twin of an affected twin (not recorded which).

Here the CDR3 reads CASSYLYGTSWTGSRGEAFF. The chain carries TRBV11-2 and TRBJ1-1; TCRdb reports TRBD1, a call that lacks DNA to check it against. The CDR3 length is 20 residues. CDR1 is SGHAT and CDR2 is FQNNGV in the germline V gene.